One TCR beta chain is described in this entry. V lost 2 bases and J lost 7; bases outside the gene matches: 3. CDR3 size: 14 residues. Germline V gene sequence: CDR1 SGHTA, CDR2 FQGNSA. In the source study's methods: How many nucleated cells were present was estimated from reference gene primer amplification. Repertoires were generated with immunoSEQ multiplex PCR, while TCRdb's copy carries only in-frame clones and drops some. Clone size and the V and J calls come from that table; the DNA yielded D and trimming. Altogether approximately 66,000 clones are present, just over 85% being singletons, with the ten largest covering approximately 7%. The record originates from a study of blood T cell repertoires in COVID-19. About the study: The samples span acute and convalescent COVID-19 from the United States, Italy and Spain. T cells, B-cell-depleted T cells, or PBMCs provided the cDNA or gDNA that served as material.

The chain combines TRBV7-2 with TRBJ2-1; TRBD2 matches at 9 bases. Material: peripheral blood. The source of this sequence is a man between 50 and 59 years old with active COVID-19. CDR3 sequence: CASSLSGGSNEQFF. The DNA for the CDR3 is TGTGCCAGCAGCTTAAGCGGGGGGTCAAATGAGCAGTTCTTC.